These 26 T cell receptor beta chains share one sample of origin, sequenced in a study of cytomegalovirus exposure and HLA in healthy donors. Use of 60 Vbeta and 13 Jbeta primers characterized the PCR. Generated by immunoSEQ multiplex PCR, the TCRdb table keeps only in-frame clones and is missing some. The sample shows roughly 120,000 clones, roughly 82% of them seen only once. The sequencing sample was made of PBMCs. These TCRs come from a woman between 35 and 50 years old in good health and CMV-seropositive.

The J gene is TRBJ1-1, the V gene TRBV6-1, with 7 bases lining up with TRBD1. This CDR3 has 14 residues. Germline CDR1 MNHNS, CDR2 SASEGT. V shed 3 bases and J 6 bases; nucleotides not matched to a gene: 7. The CDR3, as DNA: TGTGCCAGCAGTGATCAGGGGGAGCGTGCTGAAGCTTTCTTT. Translated, it gives CASSDQGERAEAFF.

This clone has only a few counts. The genes are TRBV28 and TRBJ2-1; TRBD2 matches 10 bases. The CDR3 spans 15 residues. Germline trimming cut 4 bases from V and 8 bases from J; bases unmatched to any gene: 8. CDR1 is MDHEN, CDR2 SYDVKM, per germline. The DNA of the CDR3 is TGTGCCAGCAGTTCCCCAGGACTAGCGGTCCATGAGCAGTTCTTC. Translating gives CASSSPGLAVHEQFF.

This clone was picked up a small number of times. The chain is built from TRBV7-2 and TRBJ2-7; TRBD2 aligns across 14 bases. This CDR3 comprises 18 residues. Germline V CDR1 and CDR2: SGHTA, FQGNSA. V dropped 5 bases and J dropped 6; count of bases not matched to a gene: 15. For the CDR3, the DNA is TGTGCCAGCAGCCCCCTTCCCGGGACTAGCGGGAGTAATAGCGAGCAGTACTTC. This translates into CASSPLPGTSGSNSEQYF. The variable domain in full, completed from reference TRBV7-2 and TRBJ2-7, reads GAGVSQSPSNKVTEKGKDVELRCDPISGHTALYWYRQSLGQGLEFLIYFQGNSAPDKSGLPSDRFSAERTGGSVSTLTIQRTQQEDSAVYLCASSPLPGTSGSNSEQYFGPGTRLTVT.

This rearrangement joins TRBV29-1 to TRBJ1-2; 11 bases match TRBD1. Germline V CDR1 and CDR2: SQVTM, ANQGSEA. The CDR3 spans 10 residues. Trimming at V came to 7 bases and at J to 12 bases, leaving 4 bases not matched to a gene. CDR3 nucleotide sequence: TGCAGCGCGGGACAGGGGGAAAACACCTTC. It yields the protein CSAGQGENTF.

This clone has just one count. The gene calls are TRBV7-3 and TRBJ1-5; no reliable D call. This CDR3 has 13 residues. In germline, CDR1 is SGHTA, CDR2 FQGTGA. V gave up 1 base and J gave up 9 bases, with 10 bases separating them. CDR3 nucleotide sequence: TGTGCCAGCAGCTTAAGTCTCCGTCTGCCCCAGCATTTT. As protein: CASSLSLRLPQHF.

The chain's CDR3 is CASKSLAGIWDEQFF. In DNA, the CDR3 is TGCGCCAGCAAGAGTCTGGCGGGGATCTGGGATGAGCAGTTCTTC. The chain combines TRBV10-2 with TRBJ2-1; D is perhaps TRBD2 (6 bases). Germline CDR1 WSHSY, CDR2 SAAADI. This CDR3 comprises 15 residues. Trimming pared 7 bases from V and 8 bases from J, leaving 21 bases between.

CDR3 sequence: CASSAGASGGYEQYF. The CDR3 DNA follows: TGTGCCAGCAGCGCGGGGGCTAGCGGGGGGTACGAGCAGTACTTC. The genes are TRBV9 and TRBJ2-7; TRBD2 aligns across 11 bases. V trimming: 3 bases; J trimming: 4 bases; junction bases outside the gene matches: 6. The CDR3 length is 15 residues. Germline CDR1 is SGDLS and CDR2 is YYNGEE.

J is TRBJ1-1 and V is TRBV4-1; 8 nucleotides agree with TRBD1. The CDR3 extends over 15 amino acids. V dropped 7 bases and J dropped 2; count of bases not matched to a gene: 9. Germline lookup yields CDR1 MGHRA and CDR2 YSYEKL. This CDR3 reads CASTHRQGLNTEAFF. CDR3 DNA sequence: TGCGCCAGCACCCATCGACAGGGGCTAAACACTGAAGCTTTCTTT.

The chain employs TRBV19 and TRBJ2-7, with 7 positions matching TRBD1. Germline trimming cut 6 bases from V and 6 bases from J; bases unmatched to any gene: 5. CDR3 length: 12 amino acids. Germline V gene lookup returns CDR1 LNHDA and CDR2 SQIVND (reference sequence). In nucleotides, the CDR3 is TGTGCCAGTAGCAAACGACAGGGCGAGCAGTACTTC. Its protein is CASSKRQGEQYF.

This sequence joins TRBV28 and TRBJ1-4; D is unclear. The V gene's germline CDR1 is MDHEN and CDR2 SYDVKM. The V gene lost 5 bases and the J gene lost 5 bases, with 18 bases spanning the gap. This CDR3 region has 16 residues. CDR3 DNA: TGTGCCAGCAGTCCACGCCCTGGGAGTGGGAATGAAAAACTGTTTTTT. Amino acids: CASSPRPGSGNEKLFF. Supplemented by reference TRBV28 and TRBJ1-4, the full variable domain reads DVKVTQSSRYLVKRTGEKVFLECVQDMDHENMFWYRQDPGLGLRLIYFSYDVKMKEKGDIPEGYSVSREKKERFSLILESASTNQTSMYLCASSPRPGSGNEKLFFGSGTQLSVL.

The chain has TRBV5-1 and TRBJ2-2, with D perhaps TRBD2 (5 bases). V lost 0 bases and J lost 3, with 12 bases in between. CDR1 and CDR2 (germline): SGHRS, YFSETQ. CDR3 length: 16 amino acids. As DNA, the CDR3 is TGCGCCAGCAGCTTGGGGTCGGGGTTAGACACCGGGGAGCTGTTTTTT. Protein sequence: CASSLGSGLDTGELFF.

This clone was recorded only once. CDR3 in DNA: TGCAGCGTTGGACTGAATACCGGGGAGCTGTTTTTT. It is translated as CSVGLNTGELFF. The chain is built from TRBV29-1 and TRBJ2-2; the D is unclear. With 4 bases removed from V and 5 bases from J, the gap between germline ends came to 8 bases. The CDR3 is 12 residues long. Germline-derived CDR1 and CDR2 are SQVTM and ANQGSEA.

The V and J genes are TRBV19 and TRBJ1-1; TRBD1 might be the D (6 bases). The CDR3 totals 14 residues. Trimming removed 5 bases from V and 4 bases from J, with 14 bases in between. Germline V CDR1 and CDR2: LNHDA, SQIVND (reference sequence). This chain's CDR3 is CASSFRGVGTEAFF. The CDR3, as DNA: TGTGCCAGTAGTTTCAGGGGTGTTGGCACTGAAGCTTTCTTT.

This clone was detected once. This sequence joins TRBV6-1 and TRBJ2-3; D gene uncertain. Germline loops: CDR1 MNHNS, CDR2 SASEGT. Trimming pared 7 bases from V and 5 bases from J, leaving 16 bases between. CDR3 size: 14 residues. The CDR3 nucleotides are TGTGCCAGCACAGGAAACCGCTTGGGAGATACGCAGTATTTT. Translated, it gives CASTGNRLGDTQYF.

The chain couples TRBV2 to TRBJ1-5, with D hard to call. CDR1 is SNHLY and CDR2 is FYNNEI in the germline V gene. Trimming pared 9 bases from V and 5 bases from J, leaving 14 bases between. The CDR3 is made up of 13 amino acids. The DNA for the CDR3 is TGTGCCAGTACCCCGAGGGCCTATCAGCCCCAGCATTTT. This translates into CASTPRAYQPQHF.

The CDR3 DNA sequence: TGTGCCAGCAGCTTAACGGGAGGCGAGCAGTACTTC. Amino acids: CASSLTGGEQYF. The rearrangement uses TRBV7-6 and TRBJ2-7; 7 nucleotides agree with TRBD2. Looked up from germline, CDR1 is SGHVS and CDR2 is FNYEAQ. The CDR3 is 12 amino acids. With V trimmed by 2 bases and J by 6 bases, 1 base remained unmatched.

A single count supports this clone. The chain couples TRBV4-1 to TRBJ2-1; TRBD2 matches 16 bases. The CDR3 contains 16 residues. Trimming cost V 8 bases and J 6 bases; bases outside gene matches: 7. Looked up from germline, CDR1 is MGHRA and CDR2 is YSYEKL. For the CDR3, the DNA is TGCGCCAGCTCGGGACTAGCGGGAGGGCCGGGCAATGAGCAGTTCTTC. It specifies CASSGLAGGPGNEQFF.

This chain connects TRBV28 to TRBJ1-2; D perhaps matches TRBD1 (5 bases). Germline CDR1 reads MDHEN; CDR2 reads SYDVKM. The CDR3 extends over 15 amino acids. Trimming shortened V by 2 bases and J by 2 bases, and 12 bases separated the two germline ends. The CDR3 DNA reads TGTGCCAGCAGTTTAGGTCATCAGGGAAACTATGGCTACACCTTC. Its protein product is CASSLGHQGNYGYTF.

The rearrangement uses TRBV5-1 and TRBJ2-2; 10 bases agree with TRBD1. V lost 5 bases to trimming and J lost 1 base; unmatched junction nucleotides: 5. Germline V gene sequence: CDR1 SGHRS, CDR2 YFSETQ. CDR3 size: 16 residues. The CDR3 sequence: CASSSGTGVNTGELFF. CDR3 sequence (DNA): TGCGCCAGCAGTTCCGGGACAGGGGTGAACACCGGGGAGCTGTTTTTT. Full variable domain (outside the CDR3, taken from reference TRBV5-1 and TRBJ2-2): KAGVTQTPRYLIKTRGQQVTLSCSPISGHRSVSWYQQTPGQGLQFLFEYFSETQRNKGNFPGRFSGRQFSNSRSEMNVSTLELGDSALYLCASSSGTGVNTGELFFGEGSRLTVL.

The chain couples TRBV7-9 to TRBJ1-2; D is unclear. Trimming shortened V by 1 base and J by 0 bases, and 6 bases separated the two germline ends. The germline CDR1 and CDR2 sequences are SEHNR and FQNEAQ (reference sequence). This CDR3 has 14 amino acids. In DNA form, the CDR3 reads TGTGCCAGCAGCTTAGGGCCAGCTAACTATGGCTACACCTTC. It encodes CASSLGPANYGYTF.

V is TRBV28 and J is TRBJ2-4; TRBD1 matches 7 bases. Germline CDR1 MDHEN, CDR2 SYDVKM. There are 13 residues in the CDR3. J lost 5 bases, V lost 4 bases, and 2 bases had no gene match. This CDR3 is CASSWDSENIQYF. In DNA, the CDR3 is TGTGCCAGCAGTTGGGACAGCGAAAACATTCAGTACTTC.

This clone came up once. The V call is TRBV11-2, the J call TRBJ2-3, with 13 bases that match TRBD2. Germline CDR1 reads SGHAT; CDR2 reads FQNNGV. This CDR3 is 15 amino acids long. The V segment lost 5 bases and the J segment 9 bases; nucleotides outside the gene matches: 8. The CDR3 reads CASSPTTSGGRTQYF. CDR3 DNA: TGTGCCAGCAGCCCCACGACTAGCGGGGGGAGAACGCAGTATTTT.

V gene TRBV28 combines with J gene TRBJ1-5; maybe TRBD1 (5 bases). This CDR3 spans 11 amino acids. In germline, CDR1 is MDHEN, CDR2 SYDVKM. The V end lost 4 bases, the J end lost 9 bases, and 7 bases lay between the germline ends. The CDR3 bases are TGTGCCAGCAGTTGGAGGGGGCCCCAGCATTTT. Residues: CASSWRGPQHF.

The rearrangement uses TRBV4-2 and TRBJ2-7; 7 bases map to TRBD2. Per germline, CDR1 LGHNA and CDR2 YNFKEQ. The CDR3 runs 16 residues. The J segment lost 6 bases and the V segment lost 0 bases, leaving 11 bases of the junction unmatched. This CDR3 reads CASSQDATSAKGEQYF. In nucleotides, the CDR3 is TGTGCCAGCAGCCAAGATGCTACTAGCGCTAAGGGCGAGCAGTACTTC.

The V and J genes are TRBV7-9 and TRBJ1-5; TRBD1 matches 9 bases. Germline trimming cut 11 bases from V and 6 bases from J; bases unmatched to any gene: 8. CDR3 length: 13 amino acids. The V gene's germline CDR1 is SEHNR and CDR2 FQNEAQ (reference sequence). In DNA, the CDR3 is TGTGCCTCTACCGGGACAGGGAGTCAGCCCCAGCATTTT. Amino acids: CASTGTGSQPQHF.

This clone was picked up a small number of times. The chain has TRBV28 and TRBJ2-7; TRBD1 aligns across 8 bases. V dropped 5 bases and J dropped 2; count of bases not matched to a gene: 11. The CDR3 is made up of 16 amino acids. Per the germline V gene, CDR1 is MDHEN and CDR2 is SYDVKM. CDR3 sequence: CASSTIRTGPTYEQYF. CDR3 bases: TGTGCCAGCAGTACGATCCGGACAGGGCCAACCTACGAGCAGTACTTC.